This TCR beta chain was sequenced during a study of metastatic and nonmetastatic thyroid tumors. The germline gives CDR1 DFQATT, CDR2 SNEGSKA (reference sequence). The CDR3 has 15 amino acids. With 3 bases removed from V and 2 bases from J, the gap between germline ends came to 15 bases. TCRdb re-processed the PCR reads through MiXCR. The table shows fewer than 40,000 clones, with about 18% occurring only once. Patients were all untreated before their thyroid surgery. The table lists this clone with many counts. Its antigen is as yet unknown. General study findings and limits: Significantly greater TCR beta diversity was reportedly found in malignant thyroid tumors than in benign nodules (in blood and tumor).

The chain recombines TRBV20-1 with TRBJ2-3, with D unresolved. Sequenced: blood. The clonotype was recovered from a male donor with papillary thyroid cancer or a benign thyroid nodule (not recorded which). Some clones in this sample may be carry-over from other donors' samples. In DNA form, the CDR3 reads TGCAGTGCTAGGGATGACGCTACTATCACAGATACGCAGTATTTT. It codes for CSARDDATITDTQYF.